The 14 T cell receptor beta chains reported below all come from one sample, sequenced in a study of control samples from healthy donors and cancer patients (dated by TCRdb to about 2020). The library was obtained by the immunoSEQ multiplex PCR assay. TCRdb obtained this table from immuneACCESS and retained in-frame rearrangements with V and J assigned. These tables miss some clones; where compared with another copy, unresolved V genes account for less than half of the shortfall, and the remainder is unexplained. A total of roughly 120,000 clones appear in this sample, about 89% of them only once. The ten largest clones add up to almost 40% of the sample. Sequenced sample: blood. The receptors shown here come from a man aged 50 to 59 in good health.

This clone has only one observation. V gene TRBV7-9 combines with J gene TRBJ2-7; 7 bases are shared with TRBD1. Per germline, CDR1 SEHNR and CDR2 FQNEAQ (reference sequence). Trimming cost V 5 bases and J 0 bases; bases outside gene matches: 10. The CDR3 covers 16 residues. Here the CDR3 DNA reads TGTGCCAGCAGCCAAACAGGGGCGATGAGCTCCTACGAGCAGTACTTC. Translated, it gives CASSQTGAMSSYEQYF.

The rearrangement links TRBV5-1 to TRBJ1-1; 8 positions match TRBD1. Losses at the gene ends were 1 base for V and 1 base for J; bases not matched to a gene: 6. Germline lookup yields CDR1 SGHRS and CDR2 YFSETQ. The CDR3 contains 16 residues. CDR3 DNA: TGCGCCAGCAGCTTGAATTCCGGGACAGGGAACACTGAAGCTTTCTTT. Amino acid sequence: CASSLNSGTGNTEAFF.

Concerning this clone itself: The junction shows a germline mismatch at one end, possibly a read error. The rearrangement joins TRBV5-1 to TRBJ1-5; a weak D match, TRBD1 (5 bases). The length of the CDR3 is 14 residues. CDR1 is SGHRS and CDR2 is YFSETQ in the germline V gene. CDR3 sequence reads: CARSPGGVGQPQHF. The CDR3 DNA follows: TGCGCCCGCAGCCCGGGGGGGGTGGGCCAGCCCCAGCATTTT.

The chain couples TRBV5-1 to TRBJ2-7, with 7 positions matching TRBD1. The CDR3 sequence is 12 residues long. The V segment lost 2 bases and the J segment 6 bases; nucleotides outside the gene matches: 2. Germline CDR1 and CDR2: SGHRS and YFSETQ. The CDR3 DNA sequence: TGCGCCAGCAGCTTACAGGGGCCCGAGCAGTACTTC. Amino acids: CASSLQGPEQYF.

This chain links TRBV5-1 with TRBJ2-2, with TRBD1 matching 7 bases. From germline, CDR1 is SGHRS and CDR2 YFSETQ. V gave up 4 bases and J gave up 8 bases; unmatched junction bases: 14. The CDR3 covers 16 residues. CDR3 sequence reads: CASSKLPDRATGELFF. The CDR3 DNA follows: TGCGCCAGCAGCAAGCTTCCCGACAGGGCGACGGGGGAGCTGTTTTTT.

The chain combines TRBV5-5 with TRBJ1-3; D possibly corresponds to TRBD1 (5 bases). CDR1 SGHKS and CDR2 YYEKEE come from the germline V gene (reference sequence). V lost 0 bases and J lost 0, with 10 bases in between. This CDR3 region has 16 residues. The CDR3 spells CASSLGGALSGNTIYF. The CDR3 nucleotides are TGTGCCAGCAGCTTGGGGGGCGCTCTCTCTGGAAACACCATATATTTT.

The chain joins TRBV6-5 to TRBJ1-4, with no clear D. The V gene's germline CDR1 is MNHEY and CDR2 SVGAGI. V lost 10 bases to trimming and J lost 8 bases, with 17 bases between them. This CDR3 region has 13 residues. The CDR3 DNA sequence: TGTGCCACCGGCGGAGTATCGAGGGAAAAACTGTTTTTT. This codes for CATGGVSREKLFF.

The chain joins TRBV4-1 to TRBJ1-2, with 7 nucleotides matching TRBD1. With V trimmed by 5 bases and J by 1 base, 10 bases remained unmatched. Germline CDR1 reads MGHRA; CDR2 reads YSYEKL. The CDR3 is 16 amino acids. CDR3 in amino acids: CASSEREGGLNYGYTF. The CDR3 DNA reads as TGCGCCAGCAGCGAGAGGGAAGGGGGCCTTAACTATGGCTACACCTTC.

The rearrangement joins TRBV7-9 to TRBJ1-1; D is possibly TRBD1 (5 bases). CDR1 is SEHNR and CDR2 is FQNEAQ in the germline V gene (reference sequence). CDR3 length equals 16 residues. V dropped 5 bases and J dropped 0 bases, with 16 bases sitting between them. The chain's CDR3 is CASSASQDKLNTEAFF. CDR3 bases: TGTGCCAGCAGCGCCTCGCAGGACAAATTGAACACTGAAGCTTTCTTT.

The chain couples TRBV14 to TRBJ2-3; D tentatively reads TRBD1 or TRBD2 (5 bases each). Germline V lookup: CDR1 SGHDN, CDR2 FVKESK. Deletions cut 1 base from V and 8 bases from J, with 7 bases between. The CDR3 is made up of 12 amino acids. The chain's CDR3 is CASSQGGVTQYF. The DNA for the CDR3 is TGTGCCAGCAGCCAAGGAGGGGTTACGCAGTATTTT.

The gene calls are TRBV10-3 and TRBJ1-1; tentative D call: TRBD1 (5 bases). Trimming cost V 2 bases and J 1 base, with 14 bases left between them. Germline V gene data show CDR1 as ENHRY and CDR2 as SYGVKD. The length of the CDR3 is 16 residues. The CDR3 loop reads CAISERKGLGNTEAFF. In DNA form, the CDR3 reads TGTGCCATCAGTGAGCGAAAGGGGTTAGGGAACACTGAAGCTTTCTTT.

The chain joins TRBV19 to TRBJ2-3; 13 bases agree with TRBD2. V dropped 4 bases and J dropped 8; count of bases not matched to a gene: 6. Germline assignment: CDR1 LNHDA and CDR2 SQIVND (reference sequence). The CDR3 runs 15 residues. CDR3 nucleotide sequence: TGTGCCAGTAGTAGGCGGACTAGCGGGGGAGGTACGCAGTATTTT. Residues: CASSRRTSGGGTQYF.

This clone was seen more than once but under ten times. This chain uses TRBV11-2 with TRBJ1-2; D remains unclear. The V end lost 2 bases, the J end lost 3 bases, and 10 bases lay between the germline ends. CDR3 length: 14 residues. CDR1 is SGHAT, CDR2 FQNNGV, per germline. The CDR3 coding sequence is TGTGCCAGCAGCTTAAGGGCCACGGACTATGGCTACACCTTC. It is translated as CASSLRATDYGYTF.

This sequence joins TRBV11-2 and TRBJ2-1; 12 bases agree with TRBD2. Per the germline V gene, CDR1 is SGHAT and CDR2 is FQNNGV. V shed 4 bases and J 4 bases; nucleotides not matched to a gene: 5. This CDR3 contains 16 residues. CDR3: CASSSRLAGDYNEQFF. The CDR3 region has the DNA TGTGCCAGCAGCTCCAGACTAGCGGGGGATTACAATGAGCAGTTCTTC.